This T cell receptor beta chain was captured by sequencing in a study of naive and memory T cell subsets. Study-level findings and limits: Expression changes during T cell differentiation may affect RNA-based TCR counts.

This clonotype was counted between two and nine times. As yet, its antigen is unknown. The CDR3 is 14 amino acids. Deletions cut 0 bases from V and 7 bases from J, with 9 bases between. Germline assignment: CDR1 SGHTA and CDR2 FQGTGA. An equimolar mix of two oligonucleotides served as the beta constant-region primer for TRBC1 and TRBC2. An oligonucleotide with the SP2 primer and a 12-nucleotide UMI was ligated to the cDNA 3' end. The ligated cDNA underwent four PCR rounds using SP2 and nested alpha and beta constant-region primers. MiXCR, applied by TCRdb to the UMI-ligation and nested PCR reads, yields one record per CDR3 protein. The repertoire has roughly 140,000 distinct CDR3 sequences, approximately 15% of them found once; the top ten carry about 0.13%.

Sequencing input: naive CD4+ T cells from blood. The clonotype comes from a human donor in good health. The genes are TRBV7-3 and TRBJ2-2; the D is unclear. CDR3 bases: TGTGCCAGCAGCTTAACCCCCGAACTCGGGGAGCTGTTTTTT. This gives the protein CASSLTPELGELFF. The complete variable domain, with remaining parts taken from reference TRBV7-3 and TRBJ2-2, reads GAGVSQTPSNKVTEKGKYVELRCDPISGHTALYWYRQSLGQGPEFLIYFQGTGAADDSGLPNDRFFAVRPEGSVSTLKIQRTERGDSAVYLCASSLTPELGELFFGEGSRLTVL.